These 23 T cell receptor beta chains originate from one sample sequenced in a study of T-cell reconstitution after alpha-beta-depleted transplantation in children. TCRbeta library construction was performed incorporating unique molecular identifiers. TCRdb reanalysed the PCR reads using MiXCR and keeps one entry per CDR3 protein. Of under 300,000 distinct CDR3 sequences in the sample, 9.5% to 13% were seen once. Sequencing was performed on peripheral blood, taken 180 days after TCRalphabeta/CD19-depleted stem cell transplant. The receptors were sampled from a male patient under 10 years old who had a stem cell transplant for chronic granulomatous disease, so the T cells may come from the graft donor.

The table lists this clonotype with many counts. J is TRBJ1-1 and V is TRBV7-9; unclear D gene. CDR1 and CDR2 from the germline V gene are SEHNR and FQNEAQ (reference sequence). V lost 8 bases and J lost 5, with 9 bases in between. This CDR3 is built from 11 residues. CDR3 bases: TGTGCCAGCCGTCTTGGGACTGAAGCTTTCTTT. Translation gives CASRLGTEAFF.

A note on this clonotype: One base away lies a much larger clone, so this may be a sequencing read error. J is TRBJ2-3 and V is TRBV19; D possibly corresponds to TRBD1 (5 bases). Germline CDR1 LNHDA, CDR2 SQIVND (reference sequence). The CDR3 spans 14 residues. The CDR3, as DNA: TGTTCCAGTAGTACAGGTCCTAGCACAGATACGCAGTATTTT. This translates into CSSSTGPSTDTQYF.

This clonotype has just one count. This rearrangement joins TRBV5-5 to TRBJ2-7, with TRBD2 identical over 14 bases. The germline CDR1 and CDR2 sequences are SGHKS and YYEKEE (reference sequence). The V segment lost 3 bases and the J segment 5 bases; nucleotides outside the gene matches: 10. The CDR3 extends over 17 amino acids. For the CDR3, the DNA is TGTGCCAGCAGCTGGCTAGGGACTAGCGGGAGATCCCACGAGCAGTACTTC. This encodes CASSWLGTSGRSHEQYF. The full variable domain, completed using reference TRBV5-5 and TRBJ2-7, is DAGVTQSPTHLIKTRGQQVTLRCSPISGHKSVSWYQQVLGQGPQFIFQYYEKEERGRGNFPDRFSARQFPNYSSELNVNALLLGDSALYLCASSWLGTSGRSHEQYFGPGTRLTVT.

This clonotype was detected only a few times. The chain combines TRBV4-3 with TRBJ2-1; TRBD1 agrees at 9 bases. Germline lookup yields CDR1 LGHNA and CDR2 YSLEER. The CDR3 covers 16 residues. The junction had 2 bases not matched to a gene; V was cut back by 1 base and J by 1 base. This CDR3 reads CASSQVGTGSYNEQFF. The CDR3 DNA reads TGCGCCAGCAGCCAAGTCGGGACAGGGTCCTACAATGAGCAGTTCTTC.

This clonotype occurred many times. This chain links TRBV15 with TRBJ1-1, with D hard to call. This CDR3 is built from 12 residues. V was cut by 8 bases and J by 4 bases, with 11 bases left in between. CDR1 LNHNV and CDR2 YYDKDF come from the germline V gene (reference sequence). CDR3 residues: CATGPGGTEAFF. CDR3 sequence (DNA): TGTGCCACCGGCCCAGGAGGCACTGAAGCTTTCTTT.

This clonotype was observed at least ten times. The chain recombines TRBV29-1 with TRBJ1-1; tentative D call: TRBD1 (6 bases). Trimming removed 7 bases from V and 0 bases from J, with 18 bases in between. The CDR3 runs to 15 residues. Germline CDR1 SQVTM, CDR2 ANQGSEA. Here the CDR3 reads CSAGRPGQLNTEAFF. CDR3 coding DNA: TGCAGCGCTGGGCGTCCAGGACAGTTGAACACTGAAGCTTTCTTT.

This clonotype was observed many times. The chain carries TRBV12-3 or TRBV12-4 and TRBJ2-7; TRBD1 is a possible D gene (5 bases). CDR3 length equals 15 residues. The ends were cut back, 5 bases at V and 0 bases at J, with 14 bases in the middle. CDR3 in DNA: TGTGCCAGCAGTCCAAGGGGCGGAAACTCCTACGAGCAGTACTTC. Translated: CASSPRGGNSYEQYF.

V gene TRBV25-1 combines with J gene TRBJ2-5; the match to TRBD2 covers 7 bases. CDR1 and CDR2 from the germline V gene are MGHDK and SYGVNS. J gave up 1 base and V 3 bases, and 5 bases lay outside the gene matches. The CDR3 spans 15 residues. CDR3 DNA: TGTGCCAGCAGTGATCCCGGGGGGTTCCAAGAGACCCAGTACTTC. Its translation: CASSDPGGFQETQYF.

This clonotype showed up many times. The J gene is TRBJ2-7, the V gene TRBV29-1; tentatively, D is TRBD1 or TRBD2 (7 bases each). Germline CDR1 and CDR2: SQVTM and ANQGSEA. The CDR3 spans 14 residues. With 4 bases removed from V and 3 bases from J, the gap between germline ends came to 16 bases. The CDR3 region is CSVVAGGAHYEQYF. The CDR3 region has the DNA TGCAGCGTTGTGGCAGGGGGGGCCCACTACGAGCAGTACTTC.

This clonotype was counted ten times or more. The chain employs TRBV5-4 and TRBJ1-2, with 8 bases that match TRBD1. The CDR3 loop spans 14 amino acids. With 0 bases clipped from V and 2 bases from J, the junction kept 0 bases outside the gene matches. Per the germline V gene, CDR1 is SGHNT and CDR2 is YYREEE (reference sequence). The CDR3 region is CASSLGQGNYGYTF. CDR3 bases: TGTGCCAGCAGCTTGGGACAGGGGAACTATGGCTACACCTTC.

This clonotype was recorded many times. DNA for the CDR3: TGTGCCAGCAGCGTCACAGGTCCAGGAGATTACGAGCAGTACTTC. It codes for CASSVTGPGDYEQYF. The chain is built from TRBV27 and TRBJ2-7, with a tentative D call TRBD1 (5 bases). CDR3 length: 15 amino acids. The ends were cut back, 6 bases at V and 4 bases at J, with 19 bases in the middle. In germline, CDR1 is MNHEY, CDR2 SMNVEV (reference sequence).

This clonotype has at least ten counts. For the CDR3, the DNA is TGTGCCTGGCGGGACAGAGCCTACACCATATATTTT. Its protein product is CAWRDRAYTIYF. V usage is TRBV30 and J usage is TRBJ1-3; the match to TRBD1 covers 7 bases. Germline assignment: CDR1 GTSNPN and CDR2 SVGIG (reference sequence). V dropped 5 bases and J dropped 8; count of bases not matched to a gene: 6. This CDR3 has 12 residues.

This chain connects TRBV7-9 to TRBJ2-5; D is undetermined. V shed 2 bases and J shed 1 base, with 8 bases lying between them. The CDR3 length is 14 residues. Germline loops: CDR1 SEHNR, CDR2 FQNEAQ (reference sequence). The CDR3 DNA reads as TGTGCCAGCAGCTTAACGGCAGTCCAAGAGACCCAGTACTTC. Amino acids: CASSLTAVQETQYF.

This clonotype was observed many times. This sequence joins TRBV9 and TRBJ2-2; D may be TRBD2 (7 bases). CDR1 is SGDLS and CDR2 is YYNGEE in the germline V gene. There are 18 residues in the CDR3. V lost 0 bases to trimming and J lost 3 bases, with 18 bases between them. CDR3 residues: CASSVGPHGGGDTGELFF. CDR3 DNA sequence: TGTGCCAGCAGCGTAGGTCCCCACGGAGGGGGGGACACCGGGGAGCTGTTTTTT.

Concerning this clonotype: A much larger clone differs from this one at a single base, so this may be a read error. The genes are TRBV6-2 or TRBV6-3 and TRBJ2-3; tentatively, D is TRBD1 or TRBD2 (5 bases each). With 8 bases removed from V and 2 bases from J, the gap between germline ends came to 17 bases. The CDR3 consists of 15 residues. The V gene's germline CDR1 is MNHEY and CDR2 SVGEGT. The CDR3 reads CASGDLVGVTDTQYF. In nucleotides, the CDR3 is TGTGCCAGCGGAGACCTAGTGGGGGTCACAGATACGCAGTATTTT.

The genes are TRBV3-1 and TRBJ1-1; D not resolved. Trimming removed 5 bases at V and 1 base at J, with 8 bases between. Germline-derived CDR1 and CDR2 are LGHDT and YNNKEL (reference sequence). The CDR3 length is 13 residues. The CDR3 reads CASSTKWNTEAFF. The CDR3 DNA is TGTGCCAGCAGCACTAAGTGGAACACTGAAGCTTTCTTT. Looking up the rest from reference TRBV3-1 and TRBJ1-1 gives the full variable domain: DTAVSQTPKYLVTQMGNDKSIKCEQNLGHDTMYWYKQDSKKFLKIMFSYNNKELIINETVPNRFSPKSPDKAHLNLHINSLELGDSAVYFCASSTKWNTEAFFGQGTRLTVV.

This clonotype was recorded at least ten times. The rearrangement joins TRBV9 to TRBJ2-2, with 7 bases that match TRBD2. CDR1 SGDLS and CDR2 YYNGEE come from the germline V gene. The CDR3 is made up of 13 amino acids. After removal of 7 bases from V and 4 bases from J, the junction contained 4 bases not matched to a gene. The CDR3 reads CASRGGFTGELFF. CDR3 coding DNA: TGTGCCAGCCGGGGAGGGTTCACCGGGGAGCTGTTTTTT.

The V gene is TRBV28, the J gene TRBJ1-1; D unresolved. V lost 6 bases and J lost 2, with 19 bases in between. The V gene's germline CDR1 is MDHEN and CDR2 SYDVKM. The CDR3 has 16 residues. CDR3 DNA: TGTGCCAGCAGCTCCGTTTATAGTGGTATTAACACTGAAGCTTTCTTT. Protein: CASSSVYSGINTEAFF. The entire variable domain, with the rest obtained from reference TRBV28 and TRBJ1-1, is as follows: DVKVTQSSRYLVKRTGEKVFLECVQDMDHENMFWYRQDPGLGLRLIYFSYDVKMKEKGDIPEGYSVSREKKERFSLILESASTNQTSMYLCASSSVYSGINTEAFFGQGTRLTVV.

This clonotype was recorded many times. The chain is built from TRBV5-8 and TRBJ2-3, with 9 bases identical to TRBD2. The CDR3 sequence is 16 residues long. Germline assignment: CDR1 SGHTS and CDR2 YDEGEE. With V trimmed by 0 bases and J by 6 bases, 8 bases remained unmatched. The CDR3 region is CASSLEPAGGADTQYF. The CDR3 nucleotides read TGTGCCAGCAGCTTGGAACCAGCGGGAGGCGCGGATACGCAGTATTTT.

This clonotype was detected many times. The J gene is TRBJ2-1, the V gene TRBV20-1, with 12 bases identical to TRBD2. J lost 7 bases, V lost 1 base, and 14 bases had no gene match. The CDR3 runs 18 residues. Per the germline V gene, CDR1 is DFQATT and CDR2 is SNEGSKA (reference sequence). The CDR3 nucleotides are TGCAGTGCTAGAGCCTACTTAAGGACTAGCGGGACTAAGAATGAGCAGTTCTTC. The encoded protein is CSARAYLRTSGTKNEQFF.

This clonotype came up many times. The V and J genes are TRBV5-1 and TRBJ2-7, with D possibly called TRBD1 or TRBD2 (5 bases each). Trimming stripped 4 bases from V and 6 bases from J, with 14 bases between. Germline CDR1 is SGHRS and CDR2 is YFSETQ. The CDR3 length is 13 residues. The CDR3 DNA sequence: TGCGCCAGCAGCATGGGGACGGCTCGCGAGCAGTACTTC. It codes for CASSMGTAREQYF.

This clonotype was seen ten or more times. The chain joins TRBV7-8 to TRBJ2-5, with TRBD2 matching 11 bases. Unmatched junction bases numbered 10, after V lost 1 base and J lost 6 bases. CDR1 SGHVS and CDR2 FQNEAQ come from the germline V gene. This CDR3 has 17 amino acids. CDR3 DNA: TGTGCCAGCAGCTTAGTGATACTAGCGGGAGATCAAAAGACCCAGTACTTC. Translation: CASSLVILAGDQKTQYF.

In this sample, this clonotype turned up many times. The chain carries TRBV27 and TRBJ2-3, with unresolved D. CDR3 length: 15 residues. V gave up 4 bases and J gave up 2 bases, with 13 bases separating them. Germline assignment: CDR1 MNHEY and CDR2 SMNVEV (reference sequence). CDR3 amino acids: CASSYFGGTTDTQYF. The CDR3 bases are TGTGCCAGCAGTTATTTCGGCGGAACCACAGATACGCAGTATTTT.